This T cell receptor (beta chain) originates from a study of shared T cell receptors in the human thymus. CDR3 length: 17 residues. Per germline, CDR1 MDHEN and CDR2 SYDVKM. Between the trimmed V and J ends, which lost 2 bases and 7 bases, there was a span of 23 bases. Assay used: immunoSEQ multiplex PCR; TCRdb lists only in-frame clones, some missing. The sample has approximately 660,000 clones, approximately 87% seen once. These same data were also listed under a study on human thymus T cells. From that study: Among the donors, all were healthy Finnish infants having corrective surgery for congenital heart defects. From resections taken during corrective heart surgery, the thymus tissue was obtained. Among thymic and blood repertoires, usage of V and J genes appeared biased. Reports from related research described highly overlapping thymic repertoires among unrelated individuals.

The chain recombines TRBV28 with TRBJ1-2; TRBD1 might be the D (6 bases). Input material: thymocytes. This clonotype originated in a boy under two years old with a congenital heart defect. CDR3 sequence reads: CASSLPLGQGGMAGYTF. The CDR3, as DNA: TGTGCCAGCAGTTTACCCCTAGGACAAGGGGGAATGGCTGGCTACACCTTC.